This TCR beta chain is drawn from a study of regulatory T cells in long-lasting Graves disease. Noted time point: newly diagnosed GD, antithyroid drugs for less than 3 months. The authors made the TCR library using RNA they extracted from PBMCs. Arm-PCR with iRepertoire HTBI primers amplified the CDR3 regions for these TCR beta libraries. Via MiXCR, TCRdb re-called the multiplex PCR reads, giving one row per CDR3 protein. The repertoire holds about 420,000 distinct CDR3 sequences, with about 17% as singletons. Trimming cost V 1 base and J 2 bases, with 9 bases left between them. CDR3 size: 14 residues. CDR1 is SGDLS and CDR2 is YYNGEE in the germline V gene. This sample was also put to use in a study of T cells in Graves' hyperthyroidism and ophthalmopathy. That source notes: Blood samples included most of the expanded thyroid clonotypes exceeding 0.001. With a median lead of approximately six months before onset, the model predicted ophthalmopathy.

The sequencing here drew on peripheral blood mononuclear cells (PBMCs), taken at new diagnosis, from a patient treated with antithyroid drugs. The source of this sequence is a woman in her late teens or twenties with Graves disease. The rearrangement uses TRBV9 and TRBJ2-5; TRBD1 is a possible D gene (5 bases). For the CDR3, the DNA is TGTGCCAGCAGCGTACGCCAGGGACAAGAGACCCAGTACTTC. The encoded protein is CASSVRQGQETQYF.